This T cell receptor beta chain stems from a study of blood T cells in healthy people across ages. Sample-barcoded 5' priming and a J-beta primer mix drove a second PCR of roughly 6 to 12 cycles. From the 5' RACE reads, TCRdb called clonotypes with MiXCR, one entry per CDR3 protein. In the table there are hundreds of thousands of distinct CDR3 sequences, around three fifths of which are singletons. Germline CDR1 SQVTM, CDR2 ANQGSEA. The V end lost 3 bases, the J end lost 4 bases, and 9 bases lay between the germline ends. This CDR3 is 12 amino acids long. This receptor was obtained from a man aged 40-49 years in good health. The sequencing sample was made of blood. The chain employs TRBV29-1 and TRBJ2-5, with unresolved D. The CDR3 is CSVDLHVETQYF. The CDR3 coding sequence is TGCAGCGTTGACTTACACGTAGAGACCCAGTACTTC.